The rows below give T cell receptor beta chains drawn from one sample of a study of cytomegalovirus exposure and HLA in healthy donors. Only in-frame clones appear in the TCRdb table, and some are missing; sequencing was by immunoSEQ multiplex PCR. The sample consists of 150,000 to 200,000 clones, roughly 78% of them appearing once. Source material: PBMCs. All receptors derive from a woman in her 50s in good health and CMV-seropositive. CDR3s include the opening cysteine and the closing phenylalanine or tryptophan. D genes are given only for firm matches. Size tells how often a clone was seen (once, few, many) or the class of an expanded clone, and some rows leave it out.

CATSGTGTETEAFF TGTGCCACCAGCGGGACAGGGACGGAGACTGAAGCTTTCTTT TRBJ1-1 TRBD1 TRBV15 -
CASSLLSGGASTGELFF TGTGCTAGCAGCTTATTAAGCGGGGGGGCGAGCACCGGGGAGCTGTTTTTT TRBJ2-2 TRBD2 TRBV7-7 -
CASSEGLGLAGGLTDEQFF TGCGCCAGCAGTGAAGGACTTGGACTAGCGGGGGGTCTTACTGATGAGCAGTTCTTC TRBJ2-1 TRBD2 TRBV10-2 -
CASSLRTGMGYEQYF TGTGCCAGCAGCCTTAGGACAGGGATGGGCTACGAGCAGTACTTC TRBJ2-7 TRBD1 TRBV14 -
CASSYARGAGDTQYF TGTGCCAGCAGTTATGCGCGGGGGGCGGGGGATACGCAGTATTTT TRBJ2-3 TRBD2 TRBV6-8 -
CASSTQGRVGELFF TGCGCCAGCAGCACGCAGGGGAGGGTCGGGGAGCTGTTTTTT TRBJ2-2 - TRBV5-1 -
CASSLIIPPGRYGYTF TGTGCCAGCAGCTTAATCATCCCCCCAGGGAGGTATGGCTACACCTTC TRBJ1-2 - TRBV7-2 -
CASSSDSHGNTIYF TGTGCCAGCAGTTCCGACAGTCATGGAAACACCATATATTTT TRBJ1-3 - TRBV2 -
CASSYRAEQYF TGTGCCAGCAGCTACCGAGCCGAGCAGTACTTC TRBJ2-7 - TRBV2 once
CASSSDRTGSYGYTF TGTGCCAGCAGTTCCGATCGGACAGGAAGCTATGGCTACACCTTC TRBJ1-2 TRBD1 TRBV27 -
CASGWDRGNYGYTF TGTGCTAGTGGTTGGGACAGGGGAAACTATGGCTACACCTTC TRBJ1-2 TRBD1 TRBV12-5 -
CASSFGGRDQPQHF TGCGCCAGCAGCTTTGGAGGGAGGGATCAGCCCCAGCATTTT TRBJ1-5 - TRBV5-1 -
CSVNRVDGYTF TGCAGCGTCAACAGGGTAGACGGCTACACCTTC TRBJ1-2 - TRBV29-1 few
CSVEGQGVGYTF TGCAGCGTTGAAGGACAGGGGGTTGGCTACACCTTC TRBJ1-2 TRBD1 TRBV29-1 -
CASSLVASWGGETQYF TGTGCCAGCAGCTTAGTGGCTAGCTGGGGGGGAGAGACCCAGTACTTC TRBJ2-5 TRBD2 TRBV7-9 -
CASSPQVGEDEQFF TGTGCCAGCTCACCACAGGTGGGAGAAGATGAGCAGTTCTTC TRBJ2-1 - TRBV18 once
CAISAGQGADNEQFF TGTGCCATCAGTGCTGGACAGGGGGCCGACAATGAGCAGTTCTTC TRBJ2-1 TRBD1 TRBV10-3 few
CASSEDRVNSNTQYF TGTGCCAGCAGCGAGGACAGGGTCAACTCAAATACGCAGTATTTT TRBJ2-3 TRBD1 TRBV6-5 -
CASSIELAQPQHF TGTGCCAGTAGTATAGAATTGGCCCAGCCCCAGCATTTT TRBJ1-5 - TRBV19 -
CSSSLSDRGLIEQYF TGTTCCAGCAGCTTATCGGACAGGGGGCTGATCGAGCAGTACTTC TRBJ2-7 TRBD1 TRBV7-9 -
CASSRTGYGYEQYF TGTGCCAGCAGCCGAACAGGGTACGGATACGAGCAGTACTTC TRBJ2-7 - TRBV5-5 -
CAWSAQGVGEAFF TGTGCCTGGAGTGCACAGGGGGTTGGTGAAGCTTTCTTT TRBJ1-1 TRBD1 TRBV30 -
CASHPRDRGTEAFF TGTGCCAGCCATCCAAGGGACAGGGGCACTGAAGCTTTCTTT TRBJ1-1 TRBD1 TRBV19 -
CASRTGVWTEAFF TGTGCCAGCAGAACAGGGGTTTGGACTGAAGCTTTCTTT TRBJ1-1 TRBD1 TRBV2 -
CASSPPRTGAGGSPLHF TGTGCCAGTAGTCCACCTCGGACAGGGGCTGGGGGTTCACCCCTCCACTTT TRBJ1-6 TRBD1 TRBV19 -
CASTGLGTPLHF TGTGCCAGTACCGGACTCGGTACGCCCCTCCACTTT TRBJ1-6 - TRBV19 -
CATSRDRGSYNSPLHF TGTGCCACCAGCAGGGACCGGGGCTCCTATAATTCACCCCTCCACTTT TRBJ1-6 - TRBV15 -
CASSRTGGSNNSPLHF TGTGCCAGCAGCAGGACAGGGGGGAGTAACAATTCACCCCTCCACTTT TRBJ1-6 TRBD1 TRBV7-6 -
CASSSKDRGNTEAFF TGCGCCAGCAGCTCCAAGGACCGGGGGAACACTGAAGCTTTCTTT TRBJ1-1 - TRBV5-1 -
CASSYGLNSDQPQHF TGTGCCAGCAGTTACGGCCTTAATAGCGATCAGCCCCAGCATTTT TRBJ1-5 - TRBV6-5 -
CASSRAGARNTEAFF TGTGCCAGTAGTAGGGCAGGGGCTAGAAACACTGAAGCTTTCTTT TRBJ1-1 - TRBV19 -